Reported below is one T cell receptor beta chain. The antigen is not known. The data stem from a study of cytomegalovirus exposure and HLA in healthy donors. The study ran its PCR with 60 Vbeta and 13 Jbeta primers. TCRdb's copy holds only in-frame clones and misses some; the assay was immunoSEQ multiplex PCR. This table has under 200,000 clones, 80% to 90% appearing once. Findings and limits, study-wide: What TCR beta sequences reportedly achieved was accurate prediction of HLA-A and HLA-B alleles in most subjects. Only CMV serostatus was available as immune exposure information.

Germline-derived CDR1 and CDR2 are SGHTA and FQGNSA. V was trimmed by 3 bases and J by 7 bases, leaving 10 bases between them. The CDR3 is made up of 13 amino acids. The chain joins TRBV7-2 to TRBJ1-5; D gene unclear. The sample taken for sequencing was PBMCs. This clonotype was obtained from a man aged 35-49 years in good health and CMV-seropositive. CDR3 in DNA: TGTGCCAGCAGCTTCCGGGTGGTGCAGCCCCAGCATTTT. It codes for CASSFRVVQPQHF.